Listed below are T cell receptor beta chains from one sample, sequenced in a study of blood T cell repertoires in COVID-19. Measured with immunoSEQ multiplex PCR; TCRdb has only the in-frame clones, and not every one. Here the sample spans about 100,000 clones, approximately 93% being singletons. The sample was peripheral blood. These receptors were taken from a man aged 60 to 75 with acute or convalescent COVID-19. CDR3s include the opening cysteine and the closing phenylalanine or tryptophan. The D gene is left open where the match is weak. Where a row states a size, it is once, few, many or the class of an expanded clone; other rows omit it.

j_call | clone_size | d_call | v_call | cdr3_nt | cdr3_aa
TRBJ2-3 | . | TRBD2 | TRBV6-5 | TGTGCCAGCAGTTACGAACTAGCGGGAGCCACAGATACGCAGTATTTT | CASSYELAGATDTQYF
TRBJ2-5 | . | . | TRBV7-8 | TGTGCCAGCAGCCCGAGCAGGACTCAAGAGACCCAGTACTTC | CASSPSRTQETQYF
TRBJ2-7 | . | TRBD1 | TRBV24-1 | TGTGCCACCAGTGGCTCCGGGACAGAAGCCTACGAGCAGTACTTC | CATSGSGTEAYEQYF
TRBJ2-7 | . | TRBD1 | TRBV5-4 | TGTGCCAGCGCGAAAGGACAGGGGGTCTACGAGCAGTACTTC | CASAKGQGVYEQYF
TRBJ2-1 | . | . | TRBV6-5 | TGTGCCAGCAGCGACCCCCGACACACCGCCAATGAGCAGTTCTTC | CASSDPRHTANEQFF
TRBJ1-2 | . | . | TRBV9 | TGTGCCAGCAGCGTAGCGCCCTCCCCAGACAATGGCTACACCTTC | CASSVAPSPDNGYTF
TRBJ2-7 | . | TRBD1 | TRBV5-1 | TGCGCCAGCAGCTTAATCGAAGGGGGCGGCGAGCAGTACTTC | CASSLIEGGGEQYF
TRBJ2-1 | . | . | TRBV19 | TGTGCCAGTAGCCCCCTATCTTACAATGAGCAGTTCTTC | CASSPLSYNEQFF
TRBJ2-2 | few | . | TRBV6-6 | TGTGCCAGCAGGCCACAAACCGGGGAGCTGTTTTTT | CASRPQTGELFF
TRBJ1-6 | once | . | TRBV3-1/TRBV3-2 | TGTGCCAGCAGCCAAGTTGACAGCCGAAATTCACCCCTCCACTTT | CASSQVDSRNSPLHF
TRBJ1-6 | . | . | TRBV5-4 | TGTGCCAGCAGCTTTTCAGTCTCCTATAATTCACCCCTCCACTTT | CASSFSVSYNSPLHF
TRBJ1-1 | once | . | TRBV5-4 | TGTGCCAGCAGCGTTTCGGGTTGGTTGAACACTGAAGCTTTCTTT | CASSVSGWLNTEAFF
TRBJ1-1 | . | TRBD1 | TRBV2 | TGTGCCAGCAGCGGACAGGGGTCGACTGAAGCTTTCTTT | CASSGQGSTEAFF
TRBJ2-5 | . | TRBD1 | TRBV28 | TGTGCCAGCAGTCTCACACAGGGGGGTCAAGAGACCCAGTACTTC | CASSLTQGGQETQYF
TRBJ1-6 | . | TRBD1 | TRBV5-8 | TGTGCCAGCAGCCCAAACAGGGGACCCTTCCCCCTCCACTTT | CASSPNRGPFPLHF
TRBJ2-1 | . | TRBD2 | TRBV4-1 | TGCGCCAGCAGCCAAGGGGCGGGAGGGCCCCTCAATGAGCAGTTCTTC | CASSQGAGGPLNEQFF
TRBJ2-7 | . | . | TRBV5-4 | TGTGCCAGCAGCCCCGCCGCAGGGCCCTACGAGCAGTACTTC | CASSPAAGPYEQYF
TRBJ1-2 | . | . | TRBV6-1 | TGTGCCAGCAGTGAAGGGCCAGGCCACTATGGCTACACCTTC | CASSEGPGHYGYTF
TRBJ2-1 | . | TRBD2 | TRBV30 | TGTGCCTGGAGCGACGGACTAGCGAAGGTTGAGCAGTTCTTC | CAWSDGLAKVEQFF
TRBJ1-2 | once | TRBD1 | TRBV5-1 | TGCGCCAGCAGCGTCGACAGGGGCTATGGCTACACCTTC | CASSVDRGYGYTF